Described below is a single TCR beta chain sequence and its context. Its antigen remains unknown. Repertoires were generated with immunoSEQ multiplex PCR, while TCRdb's copy carries only in-frame clones and drops some. The sample includes about 43,000 clones, roughly 94% of them seen just once. The sample belongs to a study of T cells in tuberculosis. Study-wide context: A South African cohort included IGRA-negative adolescents, latently infected IGRA-positive adolescents and adults with active tuberculosis.

Study conclusions and caveats: Active tuberculosis TCR-alpha repertoires lay closer to GMM-specific TCRs than IGRA-negative controls, suggesting clonal expansion. Shorter CDR3-alpha in active tuberculosis partly drove smaller distances.

The V gene lost 5 bases and the J gene lost 0 bases, with 14 bases spanning the gap. CDR1 SGHVS and CDR2 FQNEAQ come from the germline V gene. CDR3 length: 16 residues. Adolescents were screened for latent TB by skin test and IGRA. The chain couples TRBV7-8 to TRBJ1-5; D gene ambiguous. Sequenced input: PBMCs. The TCR originated in a donor aged 10 to 29 with latent tuberculosis or without tuberculosis infection. Some clones in this sample may be carry-over from other donors' samples. The CDR3 nucleotides are TGTGCCAGCAGCCCTGCGGGGATAAGTAGCAATCAGCCCCAGCATTTT. Its translation is CASSPAGISSNQPQHF.